This T cell receptor (beta chain) is drawn from a study of shared clonotypes between healthy human individuals. Points from the study as a whole: Only blood was sampled; tissue repertoires likely differ.

Germline CDR1 KGHSH, CDR2 LQKENI. The CDR3 is 16 residues long. V lost 1 base, J lost 8 bases, and 17 bases lay in between. A note on this clone: The antigen is not known.

Genomic DNA, for the unsorted samples, came from some 100 million PBMCs. Researchers ran the assay at a deep level. Authors' methods: Filtering differed, since immunoSEQ gave only junction sequences and no quality scores. Sequenced by immunoSEQ multiplex PCR; TCRdb stores in-frame clones only, minus some. V, J and clone size derive from that table, while D and trimming were established from the DNA sequence. In the table there are about 600,000 clones, around 81% of which are singletons. The sequence was collected from a woman between 40 and 55 years old in good health. Some clones in this sample may be carry-over from other donors' samples. Material: PBMCs. The genes are TRBV18 and TRBJ1-4; a possible D gene is TRBD1 (5 bases). The DNA for the CDR3 is TGTGCCAGCTCACCACTAACAGGAGAACGTAGGGAAAAACTGTTTTTT. The encoded protein is CASSPLTGERREKLFF.